This T cell receptor (beta chain) comes out of a study of OX40 agonist ivuxolimab in advanced cancers. In the study overall: Three patients, one with hepatocellular carcinoma and two with cutaneous melanoma, achieved partial responses.

With respect to this clone: Its specificity is not known.

The CDR3 spans 16 residues. Germline CDR1 MDHEN, CDR2 SYDVKM. V lost 6 bases and J 1 base, leaving 15 bases between the germline ends. Assay: immunoSEQ multiplex PCR; the TCRdb copy retains only in-frame clones and omits some. The sample carries approximately 44,000 clones, 86% recorded once. Study-level points and caveats: The mean number of expanded clones was higher in CD8+ T cells than in CD4+.

It was autoimmune disease history or systemic immunosuppression that excluded patients. Here the sequenced sample was CD4+ or CD8+ T cells sorted from blood, taken in a trial of the OX40 agonist ivuxolimab. The origin of this receptor is an adult with an advanced solid tumor such as melanoma, head and neck, liver or kidney cancer. The chain is built from TRBV28 and TRBJ2-2; tentative D call: TRBD1 (5 bases). CDR3 sequence (DNA): TGTGCCAGCAGGTATGGGGCAGGAGAGAACACCGGGGAGCTGTTTTTT. It translates to CASRYGAGENTGELFF.